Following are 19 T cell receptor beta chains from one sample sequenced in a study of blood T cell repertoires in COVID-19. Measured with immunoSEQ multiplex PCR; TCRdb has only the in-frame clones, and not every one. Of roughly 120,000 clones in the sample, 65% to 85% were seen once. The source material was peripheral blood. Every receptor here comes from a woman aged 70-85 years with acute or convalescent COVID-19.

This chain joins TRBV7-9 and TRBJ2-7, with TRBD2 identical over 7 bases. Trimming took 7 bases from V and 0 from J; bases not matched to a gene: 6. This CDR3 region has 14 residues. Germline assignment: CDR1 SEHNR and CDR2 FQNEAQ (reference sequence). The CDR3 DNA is TGTGCCAGCACCTGGGGGGGAAGCTCCTACGAGCAGTACTTC. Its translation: CASTWGGSSYEQYF. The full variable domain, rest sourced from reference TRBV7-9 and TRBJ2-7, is DTGVSQNPRHKITKRGQNVTFRCDPISEHNRLYWYRQTLGQGPEFLTYFQNEAQLEKSRLLSDRFSAERPKGSFSTLEIQRTEQGDSAMYLCASTWGGSSYEQYFGPGTRLTVT.

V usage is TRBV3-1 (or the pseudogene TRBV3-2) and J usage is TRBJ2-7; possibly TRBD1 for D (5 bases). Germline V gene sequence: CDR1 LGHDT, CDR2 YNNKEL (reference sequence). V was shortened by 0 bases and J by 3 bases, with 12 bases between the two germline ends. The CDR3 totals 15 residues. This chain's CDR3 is CASSQDWTPSYEQYF. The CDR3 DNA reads TGTGCCAGCAGCCAAGATTGGACACCCAGCTACGAGCAGTACTTC.

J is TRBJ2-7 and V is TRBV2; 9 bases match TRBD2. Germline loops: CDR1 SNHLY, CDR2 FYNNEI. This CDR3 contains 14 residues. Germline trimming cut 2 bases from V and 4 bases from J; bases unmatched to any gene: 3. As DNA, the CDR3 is TGTGCCAGCAGTGAATGGCGGGGGGGATACGAGCAGTACTTC. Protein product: CASSEWRGGYEQYF.

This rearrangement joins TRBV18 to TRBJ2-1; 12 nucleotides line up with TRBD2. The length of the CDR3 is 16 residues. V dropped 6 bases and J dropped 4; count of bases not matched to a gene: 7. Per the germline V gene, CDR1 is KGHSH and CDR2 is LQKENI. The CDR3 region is CASSQPGTSGYNEQFF. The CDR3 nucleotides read TGTGCCAGCTCCCAACCCGGGACTAGCGGGTACAATGAGCAGTTCTTC.

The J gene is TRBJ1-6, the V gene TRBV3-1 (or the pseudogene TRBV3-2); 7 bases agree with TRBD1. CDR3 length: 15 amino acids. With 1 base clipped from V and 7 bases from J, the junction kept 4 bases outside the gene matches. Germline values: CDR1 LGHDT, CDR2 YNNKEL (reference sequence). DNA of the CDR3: TGTGCCAGCAGCCAAGGGGGGACAGCCAATTCACCCCTCCACTTT. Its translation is CASSQGGTANSPLHF.

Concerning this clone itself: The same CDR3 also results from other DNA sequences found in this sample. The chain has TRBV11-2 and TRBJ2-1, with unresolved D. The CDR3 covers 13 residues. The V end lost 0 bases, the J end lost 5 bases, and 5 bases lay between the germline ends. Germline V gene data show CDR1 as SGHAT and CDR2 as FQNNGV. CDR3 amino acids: CASSLDRNNEQFF. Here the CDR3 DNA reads TGTGCCAGCAGCTTAGACAGGAACAATGAGCAGTTCTTC.

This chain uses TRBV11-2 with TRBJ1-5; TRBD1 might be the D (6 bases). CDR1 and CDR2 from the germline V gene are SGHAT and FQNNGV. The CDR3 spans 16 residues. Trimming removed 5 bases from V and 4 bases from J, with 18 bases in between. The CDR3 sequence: CASSPLSGALNQPQHF. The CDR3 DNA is TGTGCCAGCAGCCCCTTATCAGGGGCACTAAATCAGCCCCAGCATTTT.

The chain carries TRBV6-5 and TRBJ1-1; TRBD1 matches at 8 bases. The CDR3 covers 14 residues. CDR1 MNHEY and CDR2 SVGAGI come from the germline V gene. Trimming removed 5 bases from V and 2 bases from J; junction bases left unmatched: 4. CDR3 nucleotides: TGTGCCAGCAGTCTCGGACAGGGAAACACTGAAGCTTTCTTT. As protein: CASSLGQGNTEAFF.

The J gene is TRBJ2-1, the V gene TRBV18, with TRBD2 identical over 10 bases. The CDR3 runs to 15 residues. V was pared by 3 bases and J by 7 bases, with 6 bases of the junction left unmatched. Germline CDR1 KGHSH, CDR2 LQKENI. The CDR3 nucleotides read TGTGCCAGCTCACCTTCGCTAGCGGGAGTGAATGAGCAGTTCTTC. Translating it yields CASSPSLAGVNEQFF.

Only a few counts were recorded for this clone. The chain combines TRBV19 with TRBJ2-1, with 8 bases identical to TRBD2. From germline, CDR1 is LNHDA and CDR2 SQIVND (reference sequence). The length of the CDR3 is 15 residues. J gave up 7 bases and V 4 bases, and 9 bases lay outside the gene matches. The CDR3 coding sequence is TGTGCCAGTAGTACCCTTCCAGCGGGAGTGAATGAGCAGTTCTTC. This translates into CASSTLPAGVNEQFF.

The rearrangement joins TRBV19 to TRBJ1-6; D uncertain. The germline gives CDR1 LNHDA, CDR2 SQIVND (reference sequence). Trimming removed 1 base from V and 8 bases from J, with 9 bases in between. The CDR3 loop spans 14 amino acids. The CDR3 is CASSIGLEDSPLHF. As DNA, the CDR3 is TGTGCCAGTAGTATAGGACTAGAGGATTCACCCCTCCACTTT.

The chain's CDR3 is CASSLGAAGTEAFF. In DNA, the CDR3 is TGTGCCAGCAGTTTAGGAGCCGCGGGCACTGAAGCTTTCTTT. This chain uses TRBV28 with TRBJ1-1; no clear D gene. The length of the CDR3 is 14 residues. Germline values: CDR1 MDHEN, CDR2 SYDVKM. Trimming pared 2 bases from V and 4 bases from J, leaving 11 bases between. Drawing the rest from reference TRBV28 and TRBJ1-1, the complete variable domain is DVKVTQSSRYLVKRTGEKVFLECVQDMDHENMFWYRQDPGLGLRLIYFSYDVKMKEKGDIPEGYSVSREKKERFSLILESASTNQTSMYLCASSLGAAGTEAFFGQGTRLTVV.

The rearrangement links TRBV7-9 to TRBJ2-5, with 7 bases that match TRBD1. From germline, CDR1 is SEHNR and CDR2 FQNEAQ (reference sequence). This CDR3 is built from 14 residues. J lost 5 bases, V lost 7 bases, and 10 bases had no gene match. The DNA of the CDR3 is TGTGCCAGCATAGGCAGGGGGTATTCGGAGACCCAGTACTTC. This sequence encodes CASIGRGYSETQYF. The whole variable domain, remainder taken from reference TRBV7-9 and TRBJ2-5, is DTGVSQNPRHKITKRGQNVTFRCDPISEHNRLYWYRQTLGQGPEFLTYFQNEAQLEKSRLLSDRFSAERPKGSFSTLEIQRTEQGDSAMYLCASIGRGYSETQYFGPGTRLLVL.

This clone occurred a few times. The CDR3 here is CASSFQGTGGNTGELFF. The DNA of the CDR3 is TGTGCCAGCAGTTTCCAAGGGACAGGGGGCAACACCGGGGAGCTGTTTTTT. The V gene is TRBV28, the J gene TRBJ2-2; TRBD1 matches 12 bases. The CDR3 sequence is 17 residues long. The junction had 4 bases not matched to a gene; V was cut back by 3 bases and J by 2 bases. Per germline, CDR1 MDHEN and CDR2 SYDVKM.

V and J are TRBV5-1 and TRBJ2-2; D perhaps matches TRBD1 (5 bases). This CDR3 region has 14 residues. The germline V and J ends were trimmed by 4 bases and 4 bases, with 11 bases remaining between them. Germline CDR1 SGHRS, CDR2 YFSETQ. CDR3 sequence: CASSLDRPTGELFF. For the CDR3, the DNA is TGCGCCAGCAGCCTCGACAGACCCACCGGGGAGCTGTTTTTT.

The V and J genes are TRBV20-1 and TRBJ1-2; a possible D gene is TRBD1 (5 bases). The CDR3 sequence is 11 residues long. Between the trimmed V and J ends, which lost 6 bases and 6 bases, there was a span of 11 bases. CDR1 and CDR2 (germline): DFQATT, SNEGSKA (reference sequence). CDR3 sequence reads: CSAIQVNGYTF. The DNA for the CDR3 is TGCAGTGCGATACAGGTTAATGGCTACACCTTC.

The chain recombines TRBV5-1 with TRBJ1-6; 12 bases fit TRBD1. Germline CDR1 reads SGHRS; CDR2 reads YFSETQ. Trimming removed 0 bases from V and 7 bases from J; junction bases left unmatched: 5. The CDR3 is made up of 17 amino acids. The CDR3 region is CASSLGDRGQRNSPLHF. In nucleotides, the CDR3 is TGCGCCAGCAGCTTGGGGGACAGGGGGCAGAGAAATTCACCCCTCCACTTT.

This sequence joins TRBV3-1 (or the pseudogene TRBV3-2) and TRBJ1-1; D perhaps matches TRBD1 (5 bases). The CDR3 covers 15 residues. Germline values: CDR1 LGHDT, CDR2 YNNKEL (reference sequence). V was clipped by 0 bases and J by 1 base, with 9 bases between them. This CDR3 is CASSQETVSNTEAFF. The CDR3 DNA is TGTGCCAGCAGCCAAGAGACAGTCTCGAACACTGAAGCTTTCTTT.

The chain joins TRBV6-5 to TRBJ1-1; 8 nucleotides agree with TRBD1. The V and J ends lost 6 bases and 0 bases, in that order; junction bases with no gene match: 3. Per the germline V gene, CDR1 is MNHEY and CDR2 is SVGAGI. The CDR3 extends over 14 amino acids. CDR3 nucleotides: TGTGCCAGCAGAACCAGGGGGCTGAACACTGAAGCTTTCTTT. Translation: CASRTRGLNTEAFF.